The 2 T cell receptor beta chains given below trace back to one sample, sequenced in a study of early T cells in non-severe SARS-CoV-2 infection. TCRdb reprocessed the 5' RACE reads with MiXCR, giving one entry per CDR3 protein. The sample holds roughly 33,000 distinct CDR3 sequences; around 4.6% are singletons and the top ten take roughly 14%. Sequencing used whole blood. Receptors originate from an adult who was a healthcare worker with PCR-confirmed SARS-CoV-2 infection or an uninfected control (not recorded which).

The chain uses TRBV21-1 and TRBJ2-3; the table's D call, TRBD1, was not checked against the DNA. TRBV21-1 is deemed a pseudogene. This CDR3 has 17 residues. In DNA form, the CDR3 reads TGTGCCAGCAGCAAACCCCCGATCAGGACTAGCACAGATACGCAGTATTTT. It is translated as CASSKPPIRTSTDTQYF.

This clonotype was observed a few times. This sequence joins TRBV20-1 and TRBJ1-2, with 7 bases that match TRBD1. This CDR3 comprises 13 residues. V trimming: 3 bases; J trimming: 4 bases; junction bases outside the gene matches: 5. Looked up from germline, CDR1 is DFQATT and CDR2 is SNEGSKA (reference sequence). The CDR3 region has the DNA TGCAGTGCTAGTGGGGGACAGATCTATGGCTACACCTTC. Its translation is CSASGGQIYGYTF.